The present T cell receptor (beta chain) was sequenced within a study of glioma-infiltrating T cells. Study at large: Presurgical dexamethasone in glioma patients lasted six or fewer days. Study-wide findings and caveats: Very few CDR3 sequences were shared between tissue and blood.

Amplification of TCR alpha and beta CDR3 regions from RNA used iRepertoire nested multiplex PCR. For one-step reverse transcription and amplification, roughly 95-450 ng of tissue mRNA or PBMC total RNA was used. Using its own MiXCR run on the multiplex PCR reads, TCRdb lists one record per CDR3 protein. This table holds 400,000 or so distinct CDR3 sequences, around 38% found once. Germline CDR1 reads SGHRS; CDR2 reads YFSETQ. The CDR3 totals 15 residues. J gave up 8 bases and V 4 bases, and 12 bases lay outside the gene matches. Regarding this clonotype: Its antigen is undetermined.

This clonotype was sampled from a human donor with low-grade glioma or glioblastoma, undergoing nonglioma brain surgery, or in good health (not recorded which). The chain is built from TRBV5-1 and TRBJ2-3; 8 bases are a match to TRBD2. The material sequenced was glioma tissue, nonneoplastic brain tissue, or PBMCs (not recorded which). The CDR3 nucleotides are TGCGCCAGCAGCCCTCCTGCGGGAGGATGGGGTACGCAGTATTTT. Translating gives CASSPPAGGWGTQYF.